This T cell receptor (beta chain) stems from a study of blood T cell repertoires in COVID-19. This CDR3 has 14 residues. Germline V gives CDR1 SNHLY, CDR2 FYNNEI. J lost 7 bases, V lost 7 bases, and 10 bases had no gene match. Authors' analysis steps: Amplifying reference gene primers gave estimates of nucleated cell counts. Only in-frame clones appear in the TCRdb table, and some are missing; sequencing was by immunoSEQ multiplex PCR. The V and J calls and the clone size are those of that table, but D and trimming were determined from the DNA. Counted here are 35,000 to 40,000 clones, just under 85% occurring once; the ten biggest clones make up under 30%.

The sequence was collected from a human donor with acute or convalescent COVID-19. The donor label of this sample is uncertain. The rearrangement joins TRBV2 to TRBJ1-5; 7 bases align to TRBD1. Sequencing was done on a sample of peripheral blood. The CDR3 DNA follows: TGTGCCAGCACCAAAGACAGGGACGGACAGCCCCAGCATTTT. Protein sequence: CASTKDRDGQPQHF.